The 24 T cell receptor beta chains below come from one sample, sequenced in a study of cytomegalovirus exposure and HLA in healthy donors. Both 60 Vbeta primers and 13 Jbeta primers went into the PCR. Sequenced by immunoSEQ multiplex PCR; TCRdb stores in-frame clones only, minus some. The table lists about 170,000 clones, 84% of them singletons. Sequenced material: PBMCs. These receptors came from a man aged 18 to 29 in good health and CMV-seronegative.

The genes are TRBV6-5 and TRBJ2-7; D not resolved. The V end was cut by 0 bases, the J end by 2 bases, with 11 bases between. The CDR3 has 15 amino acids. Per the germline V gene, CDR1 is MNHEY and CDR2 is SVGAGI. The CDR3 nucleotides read TGTGCCAGCAGTTACTCTTTGCACGGTACCTACGAGCAGTACTTC. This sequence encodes CASSYSLHGTYEQYF.

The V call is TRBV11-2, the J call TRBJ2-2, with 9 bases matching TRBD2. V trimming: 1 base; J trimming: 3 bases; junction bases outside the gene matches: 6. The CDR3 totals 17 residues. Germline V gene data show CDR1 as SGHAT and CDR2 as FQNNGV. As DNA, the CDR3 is TGTGCCAGCAGCTTAGCGGCTAGCGGGGACCACACCGGGGAGCTGTTTTTT. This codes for CASSLAASGDHTGELFF.

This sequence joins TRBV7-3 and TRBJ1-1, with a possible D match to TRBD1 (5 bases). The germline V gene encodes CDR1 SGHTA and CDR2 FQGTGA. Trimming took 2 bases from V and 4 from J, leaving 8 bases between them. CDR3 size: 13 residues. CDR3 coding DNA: TGTGCCAGCAGCTTATGGGGGGGCACTGAAGCTTTCTTT. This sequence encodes CASSLWGGTEAFF.

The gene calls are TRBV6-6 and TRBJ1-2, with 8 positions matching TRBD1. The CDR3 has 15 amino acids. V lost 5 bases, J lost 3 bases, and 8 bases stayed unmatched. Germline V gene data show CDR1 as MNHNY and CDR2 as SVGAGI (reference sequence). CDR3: CASSQPGQVYYGYTF. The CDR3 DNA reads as TGTGCCAGCAGTCAACCGGGACAGGTGTACTATGGCTACACCTTC.

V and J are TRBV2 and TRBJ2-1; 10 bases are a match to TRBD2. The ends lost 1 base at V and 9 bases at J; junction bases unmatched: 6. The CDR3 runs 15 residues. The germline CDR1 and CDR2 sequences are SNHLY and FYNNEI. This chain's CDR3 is CASSEDSSGRTEQFF. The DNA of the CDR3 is TGTGCCAGCAGTGAAGATTCTAGCGGGAGAACTGAGCAGTTCTTC. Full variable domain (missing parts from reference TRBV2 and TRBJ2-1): EPEVTQTPSHQVTQMGQEVILRCVPISNHLYFYWYRQILGQKVEFLVSFYNNEISEKSEIFDDQFSVERPDGSNFTLKIRSTKLEDSAMYFCASSEDSSGRTEQFFGPGTRLTVL.

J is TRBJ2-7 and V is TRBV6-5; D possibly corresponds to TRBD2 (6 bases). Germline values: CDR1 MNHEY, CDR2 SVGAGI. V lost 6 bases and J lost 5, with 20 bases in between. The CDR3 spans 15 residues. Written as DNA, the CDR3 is TGTGCCAGCAGAGCGGGCTTCGCCACCACAAACGAGCAGTACTTC. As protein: CASRAGFATTNEQYF.

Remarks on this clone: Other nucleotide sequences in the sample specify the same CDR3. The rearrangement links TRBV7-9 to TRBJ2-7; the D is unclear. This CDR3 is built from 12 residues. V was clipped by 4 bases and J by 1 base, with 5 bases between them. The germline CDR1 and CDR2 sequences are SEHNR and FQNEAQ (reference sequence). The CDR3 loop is CASSYSSYEQYF. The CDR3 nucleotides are TGTGCCAGCAGCTACAGTTCCTACGAGCAGTACTTC. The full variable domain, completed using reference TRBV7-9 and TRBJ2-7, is DTGVSQNPRHKITKRGQNVTFRCDPISEHNRLYWYRQTLGQGPEFLTYFQNEAQLEKSRLLSDRFSAERPKGSFSTLEIQRTEQGDSAMYLCASSYSSYEQYFGPGTRLTVT.

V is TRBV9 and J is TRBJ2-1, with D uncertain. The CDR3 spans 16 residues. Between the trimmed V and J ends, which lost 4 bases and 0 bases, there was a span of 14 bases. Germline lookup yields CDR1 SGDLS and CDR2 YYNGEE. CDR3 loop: CASSLISHSSYNEQFF. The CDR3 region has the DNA TGTGCCAGCAGCCTCATTAGCCACTCCTCCTACAATGAGCAGTTCTTC.

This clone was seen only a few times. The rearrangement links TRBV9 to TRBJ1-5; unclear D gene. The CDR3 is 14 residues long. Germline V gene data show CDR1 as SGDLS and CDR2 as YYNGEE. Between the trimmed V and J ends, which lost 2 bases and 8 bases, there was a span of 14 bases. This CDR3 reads CASSVAPLGEPQHF. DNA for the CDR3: TGTGCCAGCAGCGTGGCTCCTCTCGGGGAGCCCCAGCATTTT. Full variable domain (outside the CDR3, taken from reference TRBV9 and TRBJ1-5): DSGVTQTPKHLITATGQRVTLRCSPRSGDLSVYWYQQSLDQGLQFLIQYYNGEERAKGNILERFSAQQFPDLHSELNLSSLELGDSALYFCASSVAPLGEPQHFGDGTRLSIL.

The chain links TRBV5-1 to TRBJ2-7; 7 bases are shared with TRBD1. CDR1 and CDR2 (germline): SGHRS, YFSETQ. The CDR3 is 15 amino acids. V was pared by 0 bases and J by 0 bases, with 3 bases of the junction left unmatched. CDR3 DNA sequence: TGCGCCAGCAGCTTGGCGGGACAGAGCTCCTACGAGCAGTACTTC. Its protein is CASSLAGQSSYEQYF. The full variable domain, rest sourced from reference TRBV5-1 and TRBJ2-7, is KAGVTQTPRYLIKTRGQQVTLSCSPISGHRSVSWYQQTPGQGLQFLFEYFSETQRNKGNFPGRFSGRQFSNSRSEMNVSTLELGDSALYLCASSLAGQSSYEQYFGPGTRLTVT.

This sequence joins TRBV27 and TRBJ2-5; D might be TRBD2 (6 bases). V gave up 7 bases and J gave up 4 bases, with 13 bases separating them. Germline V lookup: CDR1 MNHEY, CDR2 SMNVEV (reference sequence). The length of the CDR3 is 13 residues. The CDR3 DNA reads TGTGCCAGCATCGGGGGTAGCCCAGAGACCCAGTACTTC. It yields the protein CASIGGSPETQYF.

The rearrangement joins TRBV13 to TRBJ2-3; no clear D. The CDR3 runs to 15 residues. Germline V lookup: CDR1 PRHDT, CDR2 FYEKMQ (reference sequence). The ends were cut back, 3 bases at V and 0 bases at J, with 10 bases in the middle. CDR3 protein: CASSLPSESTDTQYF. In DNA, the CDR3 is TGTGCCAGCAGCTTGCCCTCTGAGAGCACAGATACGCAGTATTTT.

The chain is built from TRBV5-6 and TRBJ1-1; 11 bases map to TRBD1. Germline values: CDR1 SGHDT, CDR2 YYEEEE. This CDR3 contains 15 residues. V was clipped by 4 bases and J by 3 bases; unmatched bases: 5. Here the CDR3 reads CASSPDRGRDTEAFF. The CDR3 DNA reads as TGTGCCAGCAGCCCGGACAGGGGGCGAGACACTGAAGCTTTCTTT.

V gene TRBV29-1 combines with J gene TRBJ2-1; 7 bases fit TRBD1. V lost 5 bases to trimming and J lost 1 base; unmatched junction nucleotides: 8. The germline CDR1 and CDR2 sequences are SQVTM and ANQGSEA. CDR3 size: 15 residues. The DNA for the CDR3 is TGCAGCGTTCGTCGGGACAGCCGTTCCTACAATGAGCAGTTCTTC. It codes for CSVRRDSRSYNEQFF.

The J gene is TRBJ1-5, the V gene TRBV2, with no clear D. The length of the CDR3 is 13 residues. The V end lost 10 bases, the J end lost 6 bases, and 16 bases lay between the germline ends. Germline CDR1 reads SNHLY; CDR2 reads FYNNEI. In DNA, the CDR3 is TGTGCCACCTCCGAGCCGGGGAGTCAGCCCCAGCATTTT. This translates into CATSEPGSQPQHF.

The CDR3 DNA reads as TGTGCCAGCAGCCAAGATCAAGACACATACACTGAAGCTTTCTTT. This translates into CASSQDQDTYTEAFF. This sequence joins TRBV4-2 and TRBJ1-1, with D unclear. The CDR3 sequence is 15 residues long. Trimming pared 0 bases from V and 3 bases from J, leaving 11 bases between. Per germline, CDR1 LGHNA and CDR2 YNFKEQ.

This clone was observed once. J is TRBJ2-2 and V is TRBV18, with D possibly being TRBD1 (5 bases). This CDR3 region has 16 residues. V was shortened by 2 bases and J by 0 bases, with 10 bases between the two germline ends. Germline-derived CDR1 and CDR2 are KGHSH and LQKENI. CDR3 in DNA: TGTGCCAGCTCACCAATTGTGACAGCGAACACCGGGGAGCTGTTTTTT. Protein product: CASSPIVTANTGELFF.

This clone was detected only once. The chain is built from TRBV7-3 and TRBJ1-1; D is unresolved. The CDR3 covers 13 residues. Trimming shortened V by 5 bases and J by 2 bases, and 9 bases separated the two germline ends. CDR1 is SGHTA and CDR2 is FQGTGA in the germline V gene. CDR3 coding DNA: TGTGCCAGCAGCCCTGGCCCAAACACTGAAGCTTTCTTT. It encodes CASSPGPNTEAFF. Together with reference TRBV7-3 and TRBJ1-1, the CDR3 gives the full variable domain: GAGVSQTPSNKVTEKGKYVELRCDPISGHTALYWYRQSLGQGPEFLIYFQGTGAADDSGLPNDRFFAVRPEGSVSTLKIQRTERGDSAVYLCASSPGPNTEAFFGQGTRLTVV.

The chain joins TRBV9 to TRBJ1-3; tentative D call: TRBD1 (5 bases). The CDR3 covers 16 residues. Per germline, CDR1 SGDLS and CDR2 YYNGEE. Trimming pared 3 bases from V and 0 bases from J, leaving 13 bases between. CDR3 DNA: TGTGCCAGCAGCGAAAATGACAGACACTCTGGAAACACCATATATTTT. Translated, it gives CASSENDRHSGNTIYF.

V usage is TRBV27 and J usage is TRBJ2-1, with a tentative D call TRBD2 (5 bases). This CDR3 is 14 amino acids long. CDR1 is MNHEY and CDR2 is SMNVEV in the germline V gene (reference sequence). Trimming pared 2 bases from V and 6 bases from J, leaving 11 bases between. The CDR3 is CASSLKLAGNEQFF. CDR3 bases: TGTGCCAGCAGTTTAAAGCTAGCTGGCAATGAGCAGTTCTTC.

In DNA, the CDR3 is TGTGCCAGCAGACGCCCCGGGACAGGGAATTCACCCCTCCACTTT. Amino acids: CASRRPGTGNSPLHF. The rearrangement joins TRBV11-2 to TRBJ1-6; 9 positions agree with TRBD1. Trimming took 6 bases from V and 7 from J; bases not matched to a gene: 7. Germline V gives CDR1 SGHAT, CDR2 FQNNGV. CDR3 length equals 15 residues.

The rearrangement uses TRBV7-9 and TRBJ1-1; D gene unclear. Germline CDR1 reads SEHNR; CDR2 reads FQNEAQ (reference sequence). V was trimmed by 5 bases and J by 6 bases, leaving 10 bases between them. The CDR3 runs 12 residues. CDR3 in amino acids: CASSPIDSEAFF. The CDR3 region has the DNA TGTGCCAGCAGCCCGATAGACTCTGAAGCTTTCTTT.

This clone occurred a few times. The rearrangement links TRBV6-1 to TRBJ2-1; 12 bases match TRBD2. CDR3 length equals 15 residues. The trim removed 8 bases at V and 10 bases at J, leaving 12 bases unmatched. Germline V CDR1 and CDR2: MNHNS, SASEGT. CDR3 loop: CASYHASGRASEQFF. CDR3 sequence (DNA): TGTGCCAGCTACCATGCTAGCGGGAGGGCCTCGGAGCAGTTCTTC.

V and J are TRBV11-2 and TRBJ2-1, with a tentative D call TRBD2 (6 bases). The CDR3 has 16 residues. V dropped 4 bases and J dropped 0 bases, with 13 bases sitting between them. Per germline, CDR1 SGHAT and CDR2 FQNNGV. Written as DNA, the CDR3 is TGTGCCAGCAGCTACTCCCGGGACTTCTCCTACAATGAGCAGTTCTTC. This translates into CASSYSRDFSYNEQFF.